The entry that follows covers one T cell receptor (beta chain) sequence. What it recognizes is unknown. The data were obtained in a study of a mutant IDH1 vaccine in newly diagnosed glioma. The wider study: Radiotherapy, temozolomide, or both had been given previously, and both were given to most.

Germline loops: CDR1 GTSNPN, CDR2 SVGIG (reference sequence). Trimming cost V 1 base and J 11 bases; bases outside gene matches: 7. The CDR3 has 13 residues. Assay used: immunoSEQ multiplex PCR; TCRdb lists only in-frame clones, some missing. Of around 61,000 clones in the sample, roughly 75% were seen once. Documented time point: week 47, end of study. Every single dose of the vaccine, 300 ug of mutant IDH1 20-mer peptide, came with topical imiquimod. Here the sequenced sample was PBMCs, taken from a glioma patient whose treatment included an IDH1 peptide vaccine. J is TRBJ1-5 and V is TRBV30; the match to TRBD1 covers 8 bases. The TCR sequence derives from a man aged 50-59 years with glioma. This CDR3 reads CAWSGTGGGSQHF. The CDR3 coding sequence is TGTGCCTGGAGTGGAACAGGGGGTGGGTCCCAGCATTTT.